The present T cell receptor (beta chain) was sequenced within a study of T-cell reconstitution after alpha-beta-depleted transplantation in children. Findings and caveats of the study: Reportedly, roughly two months post-transplant, alpha-beta T cells arose from several hundred expanded graft clones. By one year post-transplant, T-cell counts and diversity largely arose from T cells that were newly produced. From surviving recipient T cells and thymic progenitors came the high day-60 TCRbeta diversity observed in some patients.

This clonotype turned up a few times. Its cognate antigen is unknown. The TCRbeta library was prepared with unique molecular identifiers. From the PCR reads, TCRdb called clonotypes with MiXCR, one entry per CDR3 protein. In the table there are over 400,000 distinct CDR3 sequences, approximately 41% of which are singletons. The sequencing here drew on PBMCs, taken before TCRalphabeta/CD19-depleted stem cell transplant. The clonotype comes from a girl aged 2-15 years with aplastic anemia, due to receive a stem cell transplant.

CDR3 region: CASSPLNSYGYTF. CDR3 nucleotide sequence: TGTGCCAGCAGTCCTCTCAACAGTTATGGCTACACCTTC. The chain has TRBV12-3 or TRBV12-4 and TRBJ1-2; D uncertain. V shed 5 bases and J shed 5 bases, with 12 bases lying between them. This CDR3 contains 13 residues.